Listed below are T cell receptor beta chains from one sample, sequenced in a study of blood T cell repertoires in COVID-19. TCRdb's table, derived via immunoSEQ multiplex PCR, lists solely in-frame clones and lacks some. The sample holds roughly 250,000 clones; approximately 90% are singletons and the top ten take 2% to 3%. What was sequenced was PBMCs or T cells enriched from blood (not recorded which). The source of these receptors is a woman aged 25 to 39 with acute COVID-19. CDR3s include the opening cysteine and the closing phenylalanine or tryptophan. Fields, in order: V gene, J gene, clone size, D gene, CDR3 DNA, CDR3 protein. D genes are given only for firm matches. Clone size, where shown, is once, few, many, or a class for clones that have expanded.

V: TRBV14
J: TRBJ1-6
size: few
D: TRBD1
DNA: TGTGCCAGCAGCCCAGATAAAAGGACAGGGAGCAATTCACCCCTCCACTTT
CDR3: CASSPDKRTGSNSPLHF

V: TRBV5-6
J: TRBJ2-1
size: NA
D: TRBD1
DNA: TGTGCCAGCAGCGCGGGACAGGGGACCCTCGACCTGTTCTTC
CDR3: CASSAGQGTLDLFF

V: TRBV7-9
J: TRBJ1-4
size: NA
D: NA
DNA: TGTGCCAGCAGCTTAATCGGGGGAGAAAAACTGTTTTTT
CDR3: CASSLIGGEKLFF

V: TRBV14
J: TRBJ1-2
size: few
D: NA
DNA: TGTGCCAGCAGGGACAGCTTTGGGGCTGACTATGGCTACACCTTC
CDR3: CASRDSFGADYGYTF

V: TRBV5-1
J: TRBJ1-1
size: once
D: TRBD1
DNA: TGCGCCAGCAACTACAGGGGATCGAACACTGAAGCTTTCTTT
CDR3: CASNYRGSNTEAFF

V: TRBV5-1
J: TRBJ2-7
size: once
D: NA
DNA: TGCGCCAGCAGCTGGGAAGGGGGCGAGCAGTACTTC
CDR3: CASSWEGGEQYF

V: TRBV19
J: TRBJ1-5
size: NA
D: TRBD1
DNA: TGTGCCAGTAGTGCCGACAGGGAGGGCAATCAGCCCCAGCATTTT
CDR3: CASSADREGNQPQHF

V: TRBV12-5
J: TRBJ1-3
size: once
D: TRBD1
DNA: TGTGCTAGTGGTTTTTGGGGGACAGGTATTGGAAACACCATATATTTT
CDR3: CASGFWGTGIGNTIYF

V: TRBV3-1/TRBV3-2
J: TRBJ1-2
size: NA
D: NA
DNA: TGTGCCAGCAGCCTTAACTTAAAGTCCCATGGCTACACCTTC
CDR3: CASSLNLKSHGYTF

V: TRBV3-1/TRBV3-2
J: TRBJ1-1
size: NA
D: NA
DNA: TGTGCCAGCAGCCAATGGACAGCGAACACTGAAGCTTTCTTT
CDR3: CASSQWTANTEAFF

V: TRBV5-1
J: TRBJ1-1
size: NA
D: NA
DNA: TGCGCCAGCAGCTCCGACAGATACACTGAAGCTTTCTTT
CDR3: CASSSDRYTEAFF

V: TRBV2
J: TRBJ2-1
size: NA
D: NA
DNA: TGTGCCAGCAAGACTGGGAGCTCCTACAATGAGCAGTTCTTC
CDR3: CASKTGSSYNEQFF

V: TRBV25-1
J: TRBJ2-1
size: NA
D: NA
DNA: TGTGCCAGCAGTGTGGGGCGGAGGGGCAGCTCCTACAATGAGCAGTTCTTC
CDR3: CASSVGRRGSSYNEQFF

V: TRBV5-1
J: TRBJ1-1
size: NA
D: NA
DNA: TGCGCCAGCAGCTTGGGAGGGAACACTGAAGCTTTCTTT
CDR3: CASSLGGNTEAFF

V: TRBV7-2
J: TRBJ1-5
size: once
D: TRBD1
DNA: TGTGCCAGCAGCACCCGTGGTGACAGGGGACGGTATAGCAATCAGCCCCAGCATTTT
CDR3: CASSTRGDRGRYSNQPQHF

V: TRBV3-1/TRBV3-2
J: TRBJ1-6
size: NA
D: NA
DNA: TGTGCCAGCAGCCCTTCTACCCGGTTCTCCTATAATTCACCCCTCCACTTT
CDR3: CASSPSTRFSYNSPLHF

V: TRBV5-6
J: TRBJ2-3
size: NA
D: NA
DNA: TGTGCCAGCAGCTTAGTCGGGTCTGATACGCAGTATTTT
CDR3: CASSLVGSDTQYF

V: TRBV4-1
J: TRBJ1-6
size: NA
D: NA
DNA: TGCGCCAGCAGCCAAGATCAGTCACCCCTCCACTTT
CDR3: CASSQDQSPLHF

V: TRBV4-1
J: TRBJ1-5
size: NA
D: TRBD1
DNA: TGCGCCAGCAGCTACTATACAGGGACAGAGAATCAGCCCCAGCATTTT
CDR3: CASSYYTGTENQPQHF

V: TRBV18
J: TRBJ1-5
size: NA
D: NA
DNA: TGTGCCAGCTCCCCGGGGGGGGAAGGTCAGCCCCAGCATTTT
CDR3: CASSPGGEGQPQHF

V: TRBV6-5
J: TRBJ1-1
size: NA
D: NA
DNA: TGTGCCAGCAGTTACGCGGGCCGCGCTGAAGCTTTCTTT
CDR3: CASSYAGRAEAFF

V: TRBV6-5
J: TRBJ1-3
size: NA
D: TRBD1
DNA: TGTGCCAGCAGTTATACGGACAGGAGCTCTGGAAACACCATATATTTT
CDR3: CASSYTDRSSGNTIYF

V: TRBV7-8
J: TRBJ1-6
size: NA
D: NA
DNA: TGTGCCAGCAGCCACAGGGCGGAGGATTCACCCCTCCACTTT
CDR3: CASSHRAEDSPLHF

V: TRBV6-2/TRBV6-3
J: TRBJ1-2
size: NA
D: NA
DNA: TGTGCCAGCAGTTACTCGGCAGGAACCTCCTATGGCTACACCTTC
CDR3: CASSYSAGTSYGYTF

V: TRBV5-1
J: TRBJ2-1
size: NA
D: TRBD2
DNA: TGCGCCAGCAGCCCCGGGGGGGGTACGATTAACAATGAGCAGTTCTTC
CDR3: CASSPGGGTINNEQFF

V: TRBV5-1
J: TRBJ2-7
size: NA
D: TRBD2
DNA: TGCGCCAGCAGCTTGGCCGGGGGGTTGGGCGAGCAGTACTTC
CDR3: CASSLAGGLGEQYF

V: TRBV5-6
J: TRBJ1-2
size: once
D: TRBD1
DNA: TGTGCCAGCAGCACCGGGACAGCTGGCTACACCTTC
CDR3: CASSTGTAGYTF

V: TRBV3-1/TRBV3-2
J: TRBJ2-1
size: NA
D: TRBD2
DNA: TGTGCCAGCAGCCAAATACCGGGGGGCTACAATGAGCAGTTCTTC
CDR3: CASSQIPGGYNEQFF

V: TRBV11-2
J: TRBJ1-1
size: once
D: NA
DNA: TGTGCCAGCAGCTCCCCACAGGAGAACACTGAAGCTTTCTTT
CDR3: CASSSPQENTEAFF

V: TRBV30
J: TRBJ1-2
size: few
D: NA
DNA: TGTGCCTGGAGTCCGACAAGTCAGGGCTACACCTTC
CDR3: CAWSPTSQGYTF

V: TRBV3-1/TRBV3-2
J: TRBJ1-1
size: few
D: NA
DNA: TGTGCCAGCAGCCAAGGAGGTCGGGGGGCCACTGAAGCTTTCTTT
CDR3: CASSQGGRGATEAFF

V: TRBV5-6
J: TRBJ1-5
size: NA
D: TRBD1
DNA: TGTGCCAGCAGTTACAGGGGTCCGGGTCAGCCCCAGCATTTT
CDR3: CASSYRGPGQPQHF

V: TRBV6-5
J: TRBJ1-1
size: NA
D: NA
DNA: TGTGCCAGCACTGGGGCGAAGGGCACTGAAGCTTTCTTT
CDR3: CASTGAKGTEAFF

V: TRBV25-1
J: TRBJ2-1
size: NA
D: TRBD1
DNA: TGTGCCAGTCAAGCCTTGACAGGGCCCTACAATGAGCAGTTCTTC
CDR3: CASQALTGPYNEQFF

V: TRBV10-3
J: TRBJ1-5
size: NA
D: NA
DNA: TGTGCCATCAGTGAGGAGCAGGGCCATCAGCCCCAGCATTTT
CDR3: CAISEEQGHQPQHF

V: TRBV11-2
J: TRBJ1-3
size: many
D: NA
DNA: TGTGCCAGCAGCTCAAAAACCCGGTTGACAGCTGGAAACACCATATATTTT
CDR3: CASSSKTRLTAGNTIYF

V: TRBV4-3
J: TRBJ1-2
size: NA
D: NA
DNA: TGCGCCAGCAGCCAAGTGACGGGGAAAAGGGACATCTCGGGCTACACCTTC
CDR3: CASSQVTGKRDISGYTF

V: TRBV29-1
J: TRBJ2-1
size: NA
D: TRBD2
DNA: TGCAGCGTTGTGGGGTTAGCGGGGTCGAGCTCCTACAATGAGCAGTTCTTC
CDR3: CSVVGLAGSSSYNEQFF

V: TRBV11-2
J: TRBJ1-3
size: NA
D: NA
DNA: TGTGCCAGCAGCTTCGTCCGGGGATCTGGAAACACCATATATTTT
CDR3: CASSFVRGSGNTIYF

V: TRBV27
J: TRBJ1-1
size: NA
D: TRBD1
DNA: TGTGCCAGCAGTTTAATGGAGACAGGGATGAACACTGAAGCTTTCTTT
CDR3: CASSLMETGMNTEAFF

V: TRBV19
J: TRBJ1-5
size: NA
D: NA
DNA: TGTGCCAGTAGTATCGGGGTGGGAGGGCAGCCCCAGCATTTT
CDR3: CASSIGVGGQPQHF

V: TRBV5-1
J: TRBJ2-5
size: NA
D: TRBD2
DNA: TGCGCCAGCACCAGCCTAGCGGGGGGCCAAGAGACCCAGTACTTC
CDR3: CASTSLAGGQETQYF

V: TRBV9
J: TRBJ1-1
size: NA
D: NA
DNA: TGTGCCAGCAGCGTAGGAGGAAGAGAAGCTTTCTTT
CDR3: CASSVGGREAFF

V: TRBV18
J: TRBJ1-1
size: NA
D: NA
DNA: TGTGCCAGCTCACCAGTTCCGGGGAATGCTGAAGCTTTCTTT
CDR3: CASSPVPGNAEAFF

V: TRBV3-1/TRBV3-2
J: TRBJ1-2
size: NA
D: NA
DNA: TGTGCCAGCAGCCAAGATTGGCAGGGCTATGGCTACACCTTC
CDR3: CASSQDWQGYGYTF

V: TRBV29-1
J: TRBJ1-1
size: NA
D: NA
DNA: TGCAGCGTTGGCGGACAGCTTGAAGCTTTCTTT
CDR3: CSVGGQLEAFF